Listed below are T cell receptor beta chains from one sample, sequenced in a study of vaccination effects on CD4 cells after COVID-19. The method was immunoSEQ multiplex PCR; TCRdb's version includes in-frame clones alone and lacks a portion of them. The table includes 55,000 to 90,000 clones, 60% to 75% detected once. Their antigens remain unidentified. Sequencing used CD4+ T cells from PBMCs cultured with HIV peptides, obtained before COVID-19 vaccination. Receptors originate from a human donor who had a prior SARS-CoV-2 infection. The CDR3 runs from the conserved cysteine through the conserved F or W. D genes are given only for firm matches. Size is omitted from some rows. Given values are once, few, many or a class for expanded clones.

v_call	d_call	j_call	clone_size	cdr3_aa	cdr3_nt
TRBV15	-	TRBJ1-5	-	CATSTDSGPGNQPQHF	TGTGCCACCAGCACCGATTCGGGACCGGGCAATCAGCCCCAGCATTTT
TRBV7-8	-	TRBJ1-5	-	CASSLAFRGQPQHF	TGTGCCAGCAGCTTAGCCTTTCGGGGTCAGCCCCAGCATTTT
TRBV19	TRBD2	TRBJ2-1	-	CASSIQGLAYNEQFF	TGTGCCAGTAGTATACAAGGACTAGCCTACAATGAGCAGTTCTTC
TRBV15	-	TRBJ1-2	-	CATSSRDRAFGYTF	TGTGCCACCAGCTCCCGGGACCGCGCCTTTGGCTACACCTTC
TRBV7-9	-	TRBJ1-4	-	CASSPTGTTNEKLFF	TGTGCCAGCAGCCCAACCGGGACAACTAATGAAAAACTGTTTTTT
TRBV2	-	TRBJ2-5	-	CASSGRFQETQYF	TGTGCCAGCAGTGGTCGGTTTCAAGAGACCCAGTACTTC
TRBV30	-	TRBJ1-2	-	CAWSPLGTDYGYTF	TGTGCCTGGAGCCCCCTGGGAACAGACTATGGCTACACCTTC
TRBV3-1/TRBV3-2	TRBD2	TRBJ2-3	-	CASSHPGGGLRTQYF	TGTGCCAGCAGCCACCCCGGGGGGGGGCTGAGAACGCAGTATTTT
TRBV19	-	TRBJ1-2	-	CASSIPGFKNGYTF	TGTGCCAGTAGTATTCCAGGATTTAAGAATGGCTACACCTTC
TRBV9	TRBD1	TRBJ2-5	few	CASSAAGTEEETQYF	TGTGCCAGCAGCGCCGCCGGGACAGAAGAAGAGACCCAGTACTTC
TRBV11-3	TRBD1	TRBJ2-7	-	CAGGTGGFEQYF	TGTGCCGGGGGGACAGGGGGCTTCGAGCAGTACTTC
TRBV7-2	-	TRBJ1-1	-	CASSPAIVRGAFF	TGTGCCAGCAGCCCCGCAATAGTCAGGGGAGCTTTCTTT
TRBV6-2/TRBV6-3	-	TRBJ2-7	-	CASSSPGFRGTYEQYF	TGTGCCAGCAGTTCGCCCGGATTTAGGGGGACCTACGAGCAGTACTTC
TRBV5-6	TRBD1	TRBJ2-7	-	CASSAGGSVYYEQYF	TGTGCCAGCAGCGCAGGGGGTAGTGTGTACTACGAGCAGTACTTC
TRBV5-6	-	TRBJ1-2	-	CASSLGVGPGLGYTF	TGTGCCAGCAGCTTGGGGGTTGGGCCAGGGCTCGGCTACACCTTC
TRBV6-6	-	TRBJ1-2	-	CASSYGKVYGYTF	TGTGCCAGCAGTTACGGCAAAGTCTATGGCTACACCTTC
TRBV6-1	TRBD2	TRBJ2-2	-	CASSVLAGIANTGELFF	TGTGCCAGCAGTGTGCTAGCGGGGATAGCGAACACCGGGGAGCTGTTTTTT
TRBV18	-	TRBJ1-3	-	CASSRSEGDPGNTIYF	TGTGCCAGCTCACGAAGTGAGGGGGACCCTGGAAACACCATATATTTT
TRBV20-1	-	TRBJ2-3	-	CSASAVQGGRDTQYF	TGCAGTGCTAGTGCAGTCCAGGGGGGAAGAGATACGCAGTATTTT
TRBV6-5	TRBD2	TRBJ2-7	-	CASSIAGVYEQYF	TGTGCCAGCAGTATAGCGGGAGTTTACGAGCAGTACTTC
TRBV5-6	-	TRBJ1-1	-	CASSLRKNTEAFF	TGTGCCAGCAGCTTGCGAAAGAACACTGAAGCTTTCTTT
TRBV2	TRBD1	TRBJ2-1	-	CASYPDRGPGEQFF	TGTGCCAGCTACCCAGACAGGGGGCCGGGAGAGCAGTTCTTC
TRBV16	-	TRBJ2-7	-	CASSGEDNRSSYEQYF	TGTGCCAGCAGCGGGGAGGACAATAGGAGCTCCTACGAGCAGTACTTC
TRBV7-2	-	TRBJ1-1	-	CASSLRGGSGTEAFF	TGTGCCAGCAGCTTACGCGGGGGAAGTGGCACTGAAGCTTTCTTT
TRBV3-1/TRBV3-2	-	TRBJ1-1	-	CASSSWPLNTEAFF	TGTGCCAGCAGCAGCTGGCCCCTGAACACTGAAGCTTTCTTT
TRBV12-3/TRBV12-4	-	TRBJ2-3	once	CASRLGGTDTQYF	TGTGCCAGCAGATTAGGTGGGACAGATACGCAGTATTTT
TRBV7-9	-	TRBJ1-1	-	CASSFDLNTEAFF	TGTGCCAGCAGCTTTGACCTGAACACTGAAGCTTTCTTT
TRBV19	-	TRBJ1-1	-	CASSINGNTEAFF	TGTGCCAGTAGTATTAACGGGAACACTGAAGCTTTCTTT
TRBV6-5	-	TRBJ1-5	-	CASSFSTGGTRQPQHF	TGTGCCAGCAGTTTCTCAACCGGAGGGACGCGGCAGCCCCAGCATTTT
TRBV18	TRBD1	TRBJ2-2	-	CASSQQGPNTGELFF	TGTGCCAGCTCACAACAGGGGCCGAACACCGGGGAGCTGTTTTTT
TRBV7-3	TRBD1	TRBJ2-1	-	CASSWTGIGAEQFF	TGTGCCAGCAGCTGGACAGGGATTGGGGCTGAGCAGTTCTTC